Each of the 23 T cell receptor beta chains below was sequenced from the same sample in a study of T cells in Graves' hyperthyroidism and ophthalmopathy. Amplification of TCR beta CDR3 regions used RNA as the template. First-round RT-PCR targeting the TCR CDR3 was performed with the HTBI primer set. Each CDR3 protein gets one entry after TCRdb re-called the multiplex PCR reads with MiXCR. The table has a few hundred thousand distinct CDR3 sequences, about a sixth seen once. Material for sequencing was blood. Receptors originate from a woman aged 55-70 years with Graves' ophthalmopathy.

The chain recombines TRBV10-3 with TRBJ1-5; 11 nucleotides align to TRBD1. Trimming removed 8 bases from V and 7 bases from J; junction bases left unmatched: 1. This CDR3 comprises 12 residues. CDR1 ENHRY and CDR2 SYGVKD come from the germline V gene. CDR3: CAIRDRGQPQHF. The CDR3 region has the DNA TGTGCCATCCGGGACAGGGGGCAGCCCCAGCATTTT.

This clonotype was observed at least ten times. The rearrangement links TRBV2 to TRBJ2-7; TRBD1 might be the D (6 bases). V dropped 7 bases and J dropped 3 bases, with 10 bases sitting between them. The germline CDR1 and CDR2 sequences are SNHLY and FYNNEI. This CDR3 spans 12 amino acids. Here the CDR3 reads CASNGQIYEQYF. The CDR3 DNA reads as TGTGCCAGCAACGGACAGATCTACGAGCAGTACTTC.

Many counts were recorded for this clonotype. The chain recombines TRBV18 with TRBJ2-4, with D possibly TRBD2 on 5 matching bases. This CDR3 has 13 residues. Trimming left V 3 bases short and J 7 bases short, with 10 bases between. Germline V gene sequence: CDR1 KGHSH, CDR2 LQKENI. CDR3 bases: TGTGCCAGCTCACCTCCGGGGTCGAACATTCAGTACTTC. Translating it yields CASSPPGSNIQYF. Together with reference TRBV18 and TRBJ2-4, the CDR3 gives the full variable domain: NAGVMQNPRHLVRRRGQEARLRCSPMKGHSHVYWYRQLPEEGLKFMVYLQKENIIDESGMPKERFSAEFPKEGPSILRIQQVVRGDSAAYFCASSPPGSNIQYFGAGTRLSVL.

This clonotype was picked up many times. The chain uses TRBV6-1 and TRBJ1-1, with D unclear. This CDR3 spans 12 amino acids. Germline V gene sequence: CDR1 MNHNS, CDR2 SASEGT. V was clipped by 5 bases and J by 1 base, with 5 bases between them. The CDR3 spells CASSTRNTEAFF. The CDR3, as DNA: TGTGCCAGCAGTACGAGGAACACTGAAGCTTTCTTT.

About this clonotype: A much larger clone lies one base from this, so it may be a read error. The J gene is TRBJ2-7, the V gene TRBV6-2 or TRBV6-3, with TRBD1 matching 7 bases. The CDR3 spans 12 residues. Germline values: CDR1 MNHEY, CDR2 SVGEGT. CDR3: CVSSYDRAEQYF. Written as DNA, the CDR3 is TGTGTCAGCAGTTACGACAGGGCCGAGCAGTACTTC.

This clonotype was seen at least ten times. The rearrangement links TRBV3-1 to TRBJ2-1; TRBD2 might be the D (6 bases). CDR1 and CDR2 from the germline V gene are LGHDT and YNNKEL (reference sequence). Trimming stripped 9 bases from V and 7 bases from J, with 19 bases between. The length of the CDR3 is 14 residues. The DNA for the CDR3 is TGTGCCAGTTCTCCGTCGGCCGGGGGTAATGAGCAGTTCTTC. Translation: CASSPSAGGNEQFF.

This clonotype was seen ten or more times. V is TRBV5-5 and J is TRBJ1-1; a weak D match, TRBD1 (5 bases). Germline V gene data show CDR1 as SGHKS and CDR2 as YYEKEE (reference sequence). The CDR3 length is 13 residues. Trimming stripped 4 bases from V and 4 bases from J, with 11 bases between. The CDR3 coding sequence is TGTGCCAGCAGCGAGTGGGGGGGCACTGAAGCTTTCTTT. Its translation: CASSEWGGTEAFF.

The J gene is TRBJ2-5, the V gene TRBV20-1; TRBD2 matches 7 bases. V shed 0 bases, J shed 5 bases, and the junction held 9 bases outside the gene matches. Germline V lookup: CDR1 DFQATT, CDR2 SNEGSKA (reference sequence). The CDR3 runs 15 residues. CDR3 in amino acids: CSARDFSGAPETQYF. The CDR3 bases are TGCAGTGCTAGAGATTTCAGCGGGGCCCCTGAGACCCAGTACTTC.

This clonotype was seen many times. CDR3 in amino acids: CASSLRRSNQPQHF. As DNA, the CDR3 is TGTGCCAGCAGCTTGAGGAGAAGCAATCAGCCCCAGCATTTT. V gene TRBV13 combines with J gene TRBJ1-5; no clear D gene. Trimming shortened V by 3 bases and J by 1 base, and 7 bases separated the two germline ends. This CDR3 has 14 amino acids. Germline V gene lookup returns CDR1 PRHDT and CDR2 FYEKMQ (reference sequence).

This clonotype was seen ten or more times. The chain combines TRBV30 with TRBJ1-6, with 7 bases identical to TRBD1. Germline V gene lookup returns CDR1 GTSNPN and CDR2 SVGIG (reference sequence). With V trimmed by 2 bases and J by 8 bases, 9 bases remained unmatched. This CDR3 region has 15 residues. The CDR3 DNA reads TGTGCCTGGAGTCCCCCGGGACAGTATGATTCACCCCTCCACTTT. Translation: CAWSPPGQYDSPLHF.

This clonotype showed up many times. This chain connects TRBV3-1 to TRBJ1-4; TRBD1 might be the D (5 bases). Trimming shortened V by 4 bases and J by 6 bases, and 12 bases separated the two germline ends. The CDR3 consists of 14 residues. Germline V gene data show CDR1 as LGHDT and CDR2 as YNNKEL (reference sequence). In DNA, the CDR3 is TGTGCCAGCAGCCGCAGGGCGTCGGATGAAAAACTGTTTTTT. Residues: CASSRRASDEKLFF.

This clonotype was detected ten times or more. V usage is TRBV2 and J usage is TRBJ2-7; 8 bases agree with TRBD1. With 6 bases clipped from V and 5 bases from J, the junction kept 6 bases outside the gene matches. There are 13 residues in the CDR3. From germline, CDR1 is SNHLY and CDR2 FYNNEI. The CDR3 sequence is CASSPDRVHEQYF. The CDR3 nucleotides read TGTGCCAGCAGCCCGGACAGGGTCCACGAGCAGTACTTC.

This clonotype was detected only a few times. The chain has TRBV4-3 and TRBJ2-2, with TRBD1 matching 9 bases. V dropped 4 bases and J dropped 14; count of bases not matched to a gene: 2. Germline CDR1 is LGHNA and CDR2 is YSLEER. This CDR3 region has 11 residues. The CDR3 is CASSPDRGLFF. The DNA of the CDR3 is TGCGCCAGCAGCCCGGACAGGGGACTGTTTTTT.

This clonotype appeared many times. The chain has TRBV18 and TRBJ1-2; D is ambiguous. The CDR3 is made up of 14 amino acids. Germline CDR1 KGHSH, CDR2 LQKENI. V lost 5 bases and J lost 4, with 14 bases in between. The CDR3 DNA reads TGTGCCAGCTCAACCTGGGCTGAGACCTATGGCTACACCTTC. Its protein product is CASSTWAETYGYTF.

This clonotype was counted a few times. CDR3 sequence reads: CASSPTAQPQHF. CDR3 nucleotide sequence: TGTGCCAGCTCACCAACCGCCCAGCCCCAGCATTTT. V and J are TRBV18 and TRBJ1-5; no clear D gene. Trimming pared 2 bases from V and 7 bases from J, leaving 6 bases between. The CDR3 is 12 amino acids. The germline V gene encodes CDR1 KGHSH and CDR2 LQKENI.

The J gene is TRBJ1-1, the V gene TRBV7-2, with a tentative D call TRBD1 (6 bases). CDR3 size: 16 residues. Germline assignment: CDR1 SGHTA and CDR2 FQGNSA. V dropped 8 bases and J dropped 0 bases, with 19 bases sitting between them. For the CDR3, the DNA is TGTGCCAGCCAATTCGGAGTCGGGGGGCTGAACACTGAAGCTTTCTTT. Translating gives CASQFGVGGLNTEAFF. Full variable domain (outside the CDR3, taken from reference TRBV7-2 and TRBJ1-1): GAGVSQSPSNKVTEKGKDVELRCDPISGHTALYWYRQSLGQGLEFLIYFQGNSAPDKSGLPSDRFSAERTGGSVSTLTIQRTQQEDSAVYLCASQFGVGGLNTEAFFGQGTRLTVV.

In this sample, this clonotype turned up once. This chain links TRBV5-5 with TRBJ2-1; 10 bases line up with TRBD2. The V and J ends lost 6 bases and 5 bases, in that order; junction bases with no gene match: 8. Germline V gene sequence: CDR1 SGHKS, CDR2 YYEKEE (reference sequence). This CDR3 comprises 15 residues. DNA of the CDR3: TGTGCCAGCACCCCGAGAGGACTAGCGGACAATGAGCAGTTCTTC. Amino acids: CASTPRGLADNEQFF.

This clonotype was found a few times. V gene TRBV5-5 combines with J gene TRBJ2-7, with D perhaps being TRBD1 or TRBD2 (6 bases each). The length of the CDR3 is 16 residues. CDR1 is SGHKS and CDR2 is YYEKEE in the germline V gene (reference sequence). V lost 0 bases to trimming and J lost 2 bases, with 15 bases between them. The CDR3 protein is CASSLGPGADTYEQYF. CDR3 nucleotides: TGTGCCAGCAGCTTGGGGCCGGGGGCCGATACCTACGAGCAGTACTTC.

This clonotype was detected only a few times. The chain has TRBV6-5 and TRBJ2-2, with D maybe TRBD1 (5 bases). Germline CDR1 and CDR2: MNHEY and SVGAGI. This CDR3 spans 16 amino acids. The V and J ends lost 2 bases and 13 bases respectively, with 23 bases between them. The CDR3: CASSYHRTGPRVVLFF. CDR3 coding DNA: TGTGCCAGCAGTTACCACAGGACCGGCCCACGGGTAGTGCTGTTTTTT.

This clonotype was detected ten times or more. The CDR3 DNA reads TGCGCCAGCAGCTTGAGGGGAGCGGCCTCGCCAGATACGCAGTATTTT. Amino acid sequence: CASSLRGAASPDTQYF. This chain uses TRBV5-1 with TRBJ2-3; TRBD1 or TRBD2 may be the D gene (5 bases each). V was clipped by 1 base and J by 4 bases, with 16 bases between them. There are 16 residues in the CDR3. Germline V gives CDR1 SGHRS, CDR2 YFSETQ.

This clonotype was recorded at least ten times. This chain uses TRBV6-1 with TRBJ2-7; D call uncertain. The V gene lost 4 bases and the J gene lost 3 bases, with 16 bases spanning the gap. From germline, CDR1 is MNHNS and CDR2 SASEGT. This CDR3 is built from 15 residues. The CDR3 DNA reads as TGTGCCAGCAGTGTAATGTTACGACAAGACTACGAGCAGTACTTC. This sequence encodes CASSVMLRQDYEQYF.

As for this clonotype: A much larger clone lies a single base off, so this may be a read error. The chain links TRBV20-1 to TRBJ2-1, with D hard to call. Germline assignment: CDR1 DFQATT and CDR2 SNEGSKA (reference sequence). V gave up 3 bases and J gave up 6 bases, with 15 bases separating them. This CDR3 is built from 14 residues. CDR3 in DNA: TGCAGTGCTAGGGATCAGAGGATCGCCAATGAGCAGTTCTTC. Its protein is CSARDQRIANEQFF.

This clonotype showed up just a few times. The chain joins TRBV4-2 to TRBJ2-3; D call uncertain. Per the germline V gene, CDR1 is LGHNA and CDR2 is YNFKEQ. Between the trimmed V and J ends, which lost 1 base and 1 base, there was a span of 12 bases. This CDR3 spans 16 amino acids. The CDR3 region is CASSQAGPGGTDTQYF. The DNA for the CDR3 is TGTGCCAGCAGCCAAGCGGGTCCAGGCGGCACAGATACGCAGTATTTT.